The text below deals with one TCR beta chain. These data come from a study of control samples from healthy donors and cancer patients. The method was immunoSEQ multiplex PCR; TCRdb's version includes in-frame clones alone and lacks a portion of them. The profile covers more than 100,000 clones, with approximately 93% appearing a single time and less than 9% taken by the ten largest. The junction had 11 bases not matched to a gene; V was cut back by 2 bases and J by 5 bases. The CDR3 loop spans 17 amino acids. Germline V gene sequence: CDR1 LGHNA, CDR2 YNFKEQ. Source material: blood. This chain connects TRBV4-2 to TRBJ2-2; 7 bases align to TRBD1. This sequence was found in a woman aged 18-29 years in good health. The CDR3 reads CASSQHGPGQSTGELFF. In nucleotides, the CDR3 is TGTGCCAGCAGCCAACACGGCCCGGGACAGTCGACCGGGGAGCTGTTTTTT.